This T cell receptor (beta chain) is drawn from a study of OX40 agonist ivuxolimab in advanced cancers. Sampling of blood occurred at baseline, cycle 4 day 1, and cycle 7 day 1. Only in-frame clones appear in the TCRdb table, and some are missing; sequencing was by immunoSEQ multiplex PCR. The table includes 9,500 to 13,000 clones, roughly 70% detected once. V was pared by 0 bases and J by 6 bases, with 7 bases between. The CDR3 has 12 residues. The V gene's germline CDR1 is SGHRS and CDR2 YFSETQ. The specimen was CD4+ or CD8+ T cells sorted from blood, collected in a trial of the OX40 agonist ivuxolimab. The genes are TRBV5-1 and TRBJ2-7; D is perhaps TRBD1 or TRBD2 (5 bases each). The sequence derives from an adult with an advanced solid tumor such as melanoma, head and neck, liver or kidney cancer. CDR3 sequence: CASSLGGVEQYF. CDR3 in DNA: TGCGCCAGCAGCTTGGGAGGGGTCGAGCAGTACTTC. Together with reference TRBV5-1 and TRBJ2-7, the CDR3 gives the full variable domain: KAGVTQTPRYLIKTRGQQVTLSCSPISGHRSVSWYQQTPGQGLQFLFEYFSETQRNKGNFPGRFSGRQFSNSRSEMNVSTLELGDSALYLCASSLGGVEQYFGPGTRLTVT.